This T cell receptor beta chain came from a study of CD8 T cells in Susac syndrome (dated 2019 in TCRdb). Study-level background: Of the Susac syndrome patients who were sequenced, roughly eight were in clinical remission while about 6 had clinically active disease. At blood withdrawal, Susac syndrome patients were either therapy-naive, taking corticosteroids (in some cases with IVIg as well), or taking IVIg alone. Whether CD8+ T cell activation and differentiation in Susac syndrome was antigen driven was tested using repertoire sequencing. Beyond this particular receptor, the publication reports: In patients with Susac syndrome, the CD4+ T cell repertoire showed no detectable clonal expansion. The study acknowledged that relatively few individuals were included in the TCR sequencing and HLA analysis.

RNA was extracted with the RNeasy kit and roughly 0.45 to 1 ug was reverse transcribed using random hexamers. The immunoSEQ multiplex PCR assay, which covers 54 Vbeta and 13 Jbeta segments, was used to amplify TCR beta CDR3 regions. PCR amplification bias was corrected by using a synthetic template baseline for primer optimization and computational correction. Concerning the study's data processing: Reads were annotated to V, D and J genes per IMGT and analyzed with immunoSEQ Analyzer, keeping only productive sequences. To calculate clonality, Shannon entropy was normalized by log2 of the number of productive unique sequences and then subtracted from one. For each patient and control, public and private clones were evaluated among the 100 most prevalent clones. Susac-specific clones were defined as absent from healthy and MS cohorts, some 1,000 published viral clones and other ImmuneACCESS disease sequences. TCRdb trimmed public reads at Q25 via fastp, called clones via MiXCR and kept in-frame beta chains. Each CDR3 protein gets just one entry, which takes the most common genes and DNA from the rows behind it. The V and J calls were determined by TCRdb, not by the authors. The sample table contains about 200,000 distinct CDR3 sequences; only one count was recorded for roughly 91% of them. Approximately 0.09% of the sample is taken by the ten largest.

V loses 8 bases of germline sequence and J loses 5 bases, and the interval between the two ends is 18 bases. Reading the germline V gene gives CDR1 SNHLY and CDR2 FYNNEI. The CDR3 holds 14 amino acids from the cysteine to the phenylalanine. The sequence is cut down to CDR3 DNA, 42 bases in frame from base 1. This clonotype has a handful of counts. The antigen it recognizes is unknown. It has no much larger one-base neighbor in the sample; base qualities were not kept. High-throughput TCR beta sequencing profiled peripheral blood CD8+ and CD4+ T cells from healthy donors, Susac syndrome patients and multiple sclerosis patients. The Susac syndrome patients fulfilled recently defined diagnostic criteria for definite or probable disease. Bulk CD8+ and CD4+ T cells were purified by magnetic negative isolation, whereas CD8+ TEMRA cells were enriched by FACS. Blood was collected in EDTA tubes and processed within 24 hours, with PBMCs isolated through density gradient centrifugation. PBMCs destined for TCR sequencing were cryopreserved in liquid nitrogen and later thawed in a 37 °C water bath. The sorted or isolated CD4+, CD8+ and CD8+ TEMRA cells reached a purity of at least 90%.

The rearrangement combines TRBV2 with TRBJ2-5; the D gene is tentatively TRBD1 or TRBD2, each matching 5 bases. The receptor was isolated from a human donor with Susac syndrome. The material sequenced was CD4+ T cells from PBMCs. Here the CDR3 is given as CASGGVGVSETQYF. The base sequence is TGTGCCAGCGGAGGAGTGGGGGTGTCGGAGACCCAGTACTTC.